This entry is about one T cell receptor (beta chain). Its antigen is not known. These data are taken from a study of OX40 agonist ivuxolimab in advanced cancers. Here immunoSEQ multiplex PCR was the method, and the copy in TCRdb shows in-frame clones only, minus some. The repertoire holds about 98,000 clones, with about 83% as singletons. Looked up from germline, CDR1 is SGHRS and CDR2 is YFSETQ. Trimming took off 3 bases at V and 8 bases at J, with 20 bases between the two ends. The CDR3 covers 16 residues. General observations from the study: No antigen was identified for the clonally expanded peripheral T cells.

The sequence was collected from an adult with an advanced solid tumor such as melanoma, head and neck, liver or kidney cancer. The source material was CD4+ or CD8+ T cells sorted from blood, sampled in a trial of the OX40 agonist ivuxolimab. V is TRBV5-1 and J is TRBJ1-4; D is perhaps TRBD1 (5 bases). CDR3 in DNA: TGCGCCAGCAGCTCAACCTCTTCGGGGGTGGGCGAAAAACTGTTTTTT. It yields the protein CASSSTSSGVGEKLFF.